One T cell receptor (beta chain) is described in this entry. The target antigen is unknown. The data stem from a study of vaccination effects on CD4 cells after COVID-19. Study information: Of the BNT162b2 and mRNA-1273 vaccines, participants received two doses of one or the other. At 16 days and at one week before vaccination, samples were given by two convalescent patients. Study findings and constraints: Clonal contraction was marked in infection- and vaccine-induced clones late after vaccination.

Some clones are missing from TCRdb's copy, which holds only in-frame ones; the method was immunoSEQ multiplex PCR. The sample lists 20,000 to 30,000 clones, approximately 70% seen once, with 18% in the top ten. Viral peptide pool expansion of antigen-specific CD4+ T cells preceded sequencing in the ViraFEST assay. CD4+ T cell isolation took place after 10 days of culture. Their SARS-CoV-2 infection, verified by PCR, occurred between March and December 2020. IL-2 medium was substituted for half the medium on days 3 and 7. The CDR3 loop spans 14 amino acids. V shed 5 bases and J 5 bases; nucleotides not matched to a gene: 8. From germline, CDR1 is LNHDA and CDR2 SQIVND (reference sequence).

This TCR was sampled from a human donor who had a prior SARS-CoV-2 infection. The source material was CD4+ T cells from PBMCs cultured with SARS-CoV-2 spike peptides, sampled before COVID-19 vaccination. This chain links TRBV19 with TRBJ2-5; 7 nucleotides agree with TRBD2. The CDR3 is CASSPRTRRETQYF. The CDR3 nucleotides read TGTGCCAGTAGTCCTCGGACTAGGCGGGAGACCCAGTACTTC.